The present entry profiles one TCR beta chain with its context. Its antigen is currently not known. It has no much larger one-base neighbor in the sample; base qualities were not kept. The immunoSEQ assay at survey resolution was used to sequence TCRbeta rearrangements from genomic DNA. For the original study's pipeline: In the TCR sequencing data, the lowest productive clonotype frequency that could be detected was 2.59 x 10-5. Only productive TCRbeta rearrangements, defined as complete and in-frame sequences, were included in the analyses. Clonality for each sample was calculated as Simpson clonality in the immunoSEQ Analyzer version 3.0. Based on frequency, clones were grouped as very rare, small, medium, large (1-20%) or hyperexpanded (>20%). Generation probabilities were estimated with OLGA 1.2.3, V-gene circos plots were made with VDJtools, specificities were searched in VDJdb, and CDR3 motifs were identified with GLIPH. The table was pulled from immuneACCESS by TCRdb, which kept in-frame rearrangements only. Such tables lose some clones; where checked, under half of the loss comes from unresolved V genes, and the rest has no known cause. V and J calls and clone size come straight from that table; D and trimming were deduced from the DNA. Recorded for this sample are over 20,000 clones; under 90% of them occurred a single time. About 0.35% of the sample is held by the ten biggest clonotypes.

This sample stems from a study of STAT5B mutations in CD4+ large granular lymphocyte leukemia (dated 2022 in TCRdb). About the full investigation: Among healthy controls, the CDR3 'QG' motif was associated with a particular HLA allele. The study compared the TCRbeta repertoires of patients with CD4+ T-cell large granular lymphocyte leukemia against the TCRbeta repertoires of healthy blood donors. Flow cytometry performed on FACSCanto II or FACSVerse showed that the purified fractions had more than 95% purity among lymphocytes. What the study reported, not specific to this receptor: Enrichment of TRBV06-family usage was observed among the top patient clones (8/27) relative to healthy controls (2/35). Main leukemic clonotypes were private to each patient, although about 25% appeared at low frequency in other patients' non-leukemic repertoires. CD4-sorted patient repertoires appeared more clonal than healthy CD4+ repertoires, and this difference persisted after removing the putative leukemic clones. The data were not HLA-matched, and the higher clonality in CD4+ T-LGLL than in CD8+ T-LGLL could be due to the relatively small sample size.

V is pruned by 2 bases and J by 0 bases, leaving 12 bases of the junction without a gene match. CDR1 GTSNPN and CDR2 SVGIG are derived from the germline V gene (reference sequence). The CDR3, from cysteine to phenylalanine, totals 17 residues. Only the CDR3 part of the read is kept: 51 bases, read in frame from the first base. Buffy coats from 35 to 45 blood donors, supplied by the Finnish Red Cross blood service, were used as healthy controls. All TCR-sequenced material derived from peripheral blood: patient blood samples and healthy donor buffy coats. Peripheral blood mononuclear cells were isolated by Ficoll-Hypaque gradient centrifugation. Magnetic purification was used to isolate CD4+ cells from the buffy coats of the healthy controls. Genomic DNA was extracted with the Gentra Puregene Cell and Tissue kit and quantified on a Qubit 2.0 fluorometer.

Recombination linked TRBV30 to TRBJ2-7; TRBD2 fits 8 bases in the junction. The source is a human donor in good health. Sequencing used CD4+ T cells from blood buffy coats. The nucleotides read TGTGCCTGGAGTAAGGGGTGGGTGACTAGCGCCTCCTACGAGCAGTACTTC. Translated, this is CAWSKGWVTSASYEQYF.